Presented here are 2 T cell receptor beta chains from one specimen sequenced in a study of shared clonotypes between healthy human individuals. Clones were read by immunoSEQ multiplex PCR, and TCRdb kept only the in-frame ones, dropping some. The sample holds hundreds of thousands of clones; approximately 90% are singletons and the top ten take nearly 25%. Naive CD8 isolation took CD45RO-negative cells positively selected for CCR7 and excluded terminally differentiated effector memory CD45RA+ cells. The sequencing sample was made of naive CD8+ T cells sorted from blood. These receptors were obtained from a man aged 25-40 years in good health.

This chain links TRBV6-5 with TRBJ2-3; TRBD2 matches 11 bases. Per the germline V gene, CDR1 is MNHEY and CDR2 is SVGAGI. The CDR3 contains 14 residues. V gave up 7 bases and J gave up 6 bases; unmatched junction bases: 6. CDR3 sequence (DNA): TGTGCCAGCAACCGACTAGCGGGATCCGATACGCAGTATTTT. It translates to CASNRLAGSDTQYF.

The chain is built from TRBV9 and TRBJ2-3; D may be TRBD2 (6 bases). This CDR3 contains 15 residues. Per germline, CDR1 SGDLS and CDR2 YYNGEE. Trimming shortened V by 4 bases and J by 2 bases, and 14 bases separated the two germline ends. The DNA of the CDR3 is TGTGCCAGCAGCATTAGCGGAATAAACACAGATACGCAGTATTTT. Translated, it gives CASSISGINTDTQYF.